Sequencing of this T cell receptor beta chain was carried out in a study of cytomegalovirus exposure and HLA in healthy donors. Study-wide findings and caveats: It was only CMV serostatus that was available as immune exposure information. Later analysis reportedly placed an Asian-associated ancestry cluster below the roughly 680-donor mean in N-insertions. A link between a missense DCLRE1C variant and TCR beta V- and J-gene trimming emerged from a later analysis. In vitro, three CMV-associated chains proved specific for CMV antigens.

A multiplex PCR was run with 60 Vbeta primers and 13 Jbeta primers. Sequencing was performed with immunoSEQ multiplex PCR; in TCRdb, only in-frame clones are kept and a portion is missing. Among about 100,000 clones listed, about 76% were seen once. Per the germline V gene, CDR1 is SSHAT and CDR2 is FNYEAQ (reference sequence). The CDR3 has 16 amino acids. As to this clone: Its antigen is unidentified.

The sample taken for sequencing was PBMCs. The chain uses TRBV7-7 and TRBJ2-3, with 9 positions matching TRBD1. This sequence originates from a man aged 40-50 years in good health and CMV-seropositive. The CDR3 DNA reads TGTGCTAGCTCGAAGGCCGGACAGGGGATGACAGATACGCAGTATTTT. This codes for CASSKAGQGMTDTQYF.